This T cell receptor beta chain derives from a study of Ad26.COV2.S vaccination and SARS-CoV-2 variants. Study outcomes and limitations: The analyses of TCR breadth and depth may have understated the size of total T cell responses.

The CDR3 runs 14 residues. CDR1 and CDR2 (germline): KGHDR, SFDVKD. V was shortened by 4 bases and J by 4 bases, with 12 bases between the two germline ends. Comment on this clone: Its antigen is as yet unknown.

Some clones are missing from TCRdb's copy, which holds only in-frame ones; the method was immunoSEQ multiplex PCR. The table includes approximately 150,000 clones, roughly 88% detected once. The sequence came from a human donor who had recovered from COVID-19. V is TRBV24-1 and J is TRBJ2-5, with a possible D match to TRBD2 (6 bases). Sequenced material: peripheral blood, taken after recovery from COVID-19. The CDR3 DNA sequence: TGTGCCACCAGTGAACGGGGGTCCCGAGAGACCCAGTACTTC. It yields the protein CATSERGSRETQYF.